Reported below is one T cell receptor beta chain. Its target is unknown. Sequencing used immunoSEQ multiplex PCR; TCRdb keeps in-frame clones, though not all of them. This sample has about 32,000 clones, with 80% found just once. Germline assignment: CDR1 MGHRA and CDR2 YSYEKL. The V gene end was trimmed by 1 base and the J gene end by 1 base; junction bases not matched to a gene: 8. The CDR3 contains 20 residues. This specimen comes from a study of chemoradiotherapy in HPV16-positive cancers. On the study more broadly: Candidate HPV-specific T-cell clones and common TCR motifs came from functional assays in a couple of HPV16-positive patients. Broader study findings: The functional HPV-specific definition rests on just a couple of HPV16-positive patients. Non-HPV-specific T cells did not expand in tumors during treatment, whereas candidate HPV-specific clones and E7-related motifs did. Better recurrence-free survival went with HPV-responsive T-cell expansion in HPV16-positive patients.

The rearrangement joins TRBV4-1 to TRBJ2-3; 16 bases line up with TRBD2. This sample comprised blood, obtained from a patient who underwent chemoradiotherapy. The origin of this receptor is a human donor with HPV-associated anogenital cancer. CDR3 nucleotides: TGCGCCAGCAGCCAAGTCCCGGGACTAGCGGGGGGGCCGGGCACAGATACGCAGTATTTT. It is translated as CASSQVPGLAGGPGTDTQYF.